A single sample gave rise to the 25 T cell receptor beta chains below, sequenced in a study of T cell responses to AZD1222 COVID-19 vaccine. TCRdb keeps only in-frame clones here, not all; method: immunoSEQ multiplex PCR. The table records 60,000 to 95,000 clones, around nine tenths of them present only once. Sample: peripheral blood, taken 28 days after the second AZD1222 dose. These receptors came from an adult who received the AZD1222 COVID-19 vaccine.

The J gene is TRBJ1-1, the V gene TRBV28; a weak D match, TRBD1 (5 bases). From germline, CDR1 is MDHEN and CDR2 SYDVKM. This CDR3 has 15 residues. Trimming took off 2 bases at V and 4 bases at J, with 14 bases between the two ends. In DNA, the CDR3 is TGTGCCAGCAGTTTAGGATCAGGGTTTCGCACTGAAGCTTTCTTT. Amino acids: CASSLGSGFRTEAFF.

The chain is built from TRBV28 and TRBJ2-1, with D possibly TRBD1 on 6 matching bases. Germline CDR1 MDHEN, CDR2 SYDVKM. With 2 bases removed from V and 15 bases from J, the gap between germline ends came to 14 bases. The CDR3 consists of 12 residues. CDR3 nucleotides: TGTGCCAGCAGTTTAGTCGAGGGGGTCTGGTTCTTC. It specifies CASSLVEGVWFF.

This clone was seen a handful of times. This rearrangement joins TRBV9 to TRBJ2-5; perhaps TRBD1 as D (6 bases). The CDR3 contains 14 residues. Germline V gene sequence: CDR1 SGDLS, CDR2 YYNGEE. V was shortened by 4 bases and J by 5 bases, with 15 bases between the two germline ends. In DNA, the CDR3 is TGTGCCAGCAGCTTGCTAGACAGGTCGGAGACCCAGTACTTC. Its protein product is CASSLLDRSETQYF.

Comment on this clone: Relative to the germline gene, one junction end is altered; a read error may explain this. The chain combines TRBV7-7 with TRBJ2-5, with no clear D. CDR1 and CDR2 from the germline V gene are SSHAT and FNYEAQ (reference sequence). The CDR3 totals 15 residues. CDR3 DNA sequence: TGTGCTAGCAGCCCCCTGGACGTTCCCCGGGAGACCCAGTACTTC. Translating it yields CASSPLDVPRETQYF.

The chain recombines TRBV10-3 with TRBJ1-2; D call uncertain. CDR1 ENHRY and CDR2 SYGVKD come from the germline V gene. The CDR3 has 12 residues. Between the trimmed V and J ends, which lost 8 bases and 6 bases, there was a span of 13 bases. The CDR3 protein is CAILRFEHGYTF. The CDR3 region has the DNA TGTGCCATCTTACGGTTCGAACATGGCTACACCTTC.

The V and J genes are TRBV5-8 and TRBJ1-1; possibly TRBD1 for D (5 bases). Germline assignment: CDR1 SGHTS and CDR2 YDEGEE. The CDR3 is made up of 15 amino acids. V lost 1 base and J lost 0, with 10 bases in between. CDR3 residues: CASSLSPGLNTEAFF. The CDR3 coding sequence is TGTGCCAGCAGCTTGAGTCCGGGGCTGAACACTGAAGCTTTCTTT.

The chain joins TRBV11-2 to TRBJ1-1; D is undetermined. The V and J ends lost 0 bases and 4 bases respectively, with 15 bases between them. This CDR3 region has 16 residues. Germline V gene lookup returns CDR1 SGHAT and CDR2 FQNNGV. The CDR3 spells CASSLDMLGPGTEAFF. The CDR3 bases are TGTGCCAGCAGCTTAGATATGCTGGGCCCGGGCACTGAAGCTTTCTTT. Full variable domain (remainder filled in from reference TRBV11-2 and TRBJ1-1): EAGVAQSPRYKIIEKRQSVAFWCNPISGHATLYWYQQILGQGPKLLIQFQNNGVVDDSQLPKDRFSAERLKGVDSTLKIQPAKLEDSAVYLCASSLDMLGPGTEAFFGQGTRLTVV.

This chain links TRBV3-1 (or the pseudogene TRBV3-2) with TRBJ2-3, with D maybe TRBD2 (6 bases). The CDR3 runs to 14 residues. V dropped 5 bases and J dropped 6 bases, with 15 bases sitting between them. Germline values: CDR1 LGHDT, CDR2 YNNKEL (reference sequence). CDR3 coding DNA: TGTGCCAGCAGCGTGACTAGTGTCATCGATACGCAGTATTTT. It yields the protein CASSVTSVIDTQYF.

The gene calls are TRBV6-5 and TRBJ2-7, with D unclear. The CDR3 sequence is 12 residues long. Germline values: CDR1 MNHEY, CDR2 SVGAGI. V lost 8 bases and J lost 2, with 10 bases in between. In DNA form, the CDR3 reads TGTGCCAGCCTATACATACCCTACGAGCAGTACTTC. Translation gives CASLYIPYEQYF.

This clone appeared once. This rearrangement joins TRBV21-1 to TRBJ2-1; whether TRBD1, the table's D call, matches the DNA was not checked. TRBV21-1 is a pseudogene locus. The CDR3 has 15 residues. The CDR3 bases are TGTGCCAGCAGCAGTCAGGGATACACCTACAATGAGCAGTTCTTC. It yields the protein CASSSQGYTYNEQFF.

CDR3 protein: CASSLPGQVGSPLHF. CDR3 coding DNA: TGTGCCAGCAGTTTACCGGGACAGGTGGGTTCACCCCTCCACTTT. The chain carries TRBV28 and TRBJ1-6, with 8 bases fitting TRBD1. Germline V gene lookup returns CDR1 MDHEN and CDR2 SYDVKM. After removal of 2 bases from V and 9 bases from J, the junction contained 6 bases not matched to a gene. The CDR3 loop spans 15 amino acids.

The chain couples TRBV3-1 (or the pseudogene TRBV3-2) to TRBJ1-2, with TRBD1 matching over 8 bases. The germline CDR1 and CDR2 sequences are LGHDT and YNNKEL (reference sequence). The CDR3 contains 15 residues. V shed 4 bases and J 2 bases; nucleotides not matched to a gene: 6. The CDR3 is CASSPRTGLNYGYTF. CDR3 DNA sequence: TGTGCCAGCAGCCCTCGGACAGGGCTAAACTATGGCTACACCTTC.

This clone was recorded once. V and J are TRBV7-8 and TRBJ1-5; D not resolved. The length of the CDR3 is 14 residues. The V end lost 4 bases, the J end lost 0 bases, and 7 bases lay between the germline ends. Looked up from germline, CDR1 is SGHVS and CDR2 is FQNEAQ. In DNA, the CDR3 is TGTGCCAGCAGCTCCCAATATAGCAATCAGCCCCAGCATTTT. Encoded protein: CASSSQYSNQPQHF.

Only a few counts were recorded for this clone. This rearrangement joins TRBV18 to TRBJ1-5, with D unresolved. The CDR3 runs 15 residues. From germline, CDR1 is KGHSH and CDR2 LQKENI. V was cut by 0 bases and J by 6 bases, with 12 bases left in between. CDR3 bases: TGTGCCAGCTCACCACCTGCTGGGAGCGGTCAGCCCCAGCATTTT. It specifies CASSPPAGSGQPQHF.

The CDR3 region is CASSPRPDTIYF. The DNA of the CDR3 is TGTGCCAGCAGCCCCCGACCGGACACCATATATTTT. The V call is TRBV11-1, the J call TRBJ1-3, with D uncertain. The CDR3 contains 12 residues. The germline CDR1 and CDR2 sequences are SGHAT and FQDESV (reference sequence). V lost 5 bases and J 8 bases, leaving 10 bases between the germline ends.

The chain recombines TRBV7-8 with TRBJ1-1; D ambiguous. Germline V CDR1 and CDR2: SGHVS, FQNEAQ. The germline V and J ends were trimmed by 1 base and 8 bases, with 11 bases remaining between them. The CDR3 sequence is 13 residues long. For the CDR3, the DNA is TGTGCCAGCAGCTTAGTATGGAATAGGGAAGCTTTCTTT. It specifies CASSLVWNREAFF. The full variable domain, in which reference TRBV7-8 and TRBJ1-1 provide the parts outside the CDR3, is GAGVSQSPRYKVAKRGQDVALRCDPISGHVSLFWYQQALGQGPEFLTYFQNEAQLDKSGLPSDRFFAERPEGSVSTLKIQRTQQEDSAVYLCASSLVWNREAFFGQGTRLTVV.

This clone was counted between two and nine times. This chain uses TRBV24-1 with TRBJ2-7; D possibly matches TRBD1 or TRBD2 (5 bases each). V was shortened by 5 bases and J by 6 bases, with 19 bases between the two germline ends. Germline CDR1 reads KGHDR; CDR2 reads SFDVKD. The CDR3 is 15 amino acids. The CDR3 DNA sequence: TGTGCCACCAGTGCCGGGGACGGCAAGAGGGGCGAGCAGTACTTC. Translated, it gives CATSAGDGKRGEQYF.

The chain recombines TRBV28 with TRBJ2-7; the D is unclear. CDR1 is MDHEN, CDR2 SYDVKM, per germline. The ends were cut back, 6 bases at V and 4 bases at J, with 10 bases in the middle. The CDR3 has 12 residues. The CDR3: CASRTLVYEQYF. DNA for the CDR3: TGTGCCAGCAGAACCCTCGTGTACGAGCAGTACTTC.

V is TRBV7-3 and J is TRBJ1-2; D possibly corresponds to TRBD1 (6 bases). The CDR3 consists of 16 residues. Trimming cost V 2 bases and J 4 bases, with 17 bases left between them. Germline assignment: CDR1 SGHTA and CDR2 FQGTGA. In DNA form, the CDR3 reads TGTGCCAGCAGCTTAGACCCTGCGCAAGGGGGCTATGGCTACACCTTC. Its protein is CASSLDPAQGGYGYTF.

J is TRBJ2-2 and V is TRBV25-1, with 10 bases matching TRBD1. This CDR3 has 14 residues. Germline loops: CDR1 MGHDK, CDR2 SYGVNS. The trim removed 6 bases at V and 6 bases at J, leaving 4 bases unmatched. The CDR3 DNA reads TGTGCCAGCAGAGGACAGGGGGAAGCCGGGGAGCTGTTTTTT. It is translated as CASRGQGEAGELFF. Using reference TRBV25-1 and TRBJ2-2 for the parts outside the CDR3, the full variable domain is EADIYQTPRYLVIGTGKKITLECSQTMGHDKMYWYQQDPGMELHLIHYSYGVNSTEKGDLSSESTVSRIRTEHFPLTLESARPSHTSQYLCASRGQGEAGELFFGEGSRLTVL.

V is TRBV30 and J is TRBJ2-7; 10 positions match TRBD1. V trimming: 5 bases; J trimming: 5 bases; junction bases outside the gene matches: 9. The CDR3 spans 14 residues. CDR1 and CDR2 from the germline V gene are GTSNPN and SVGIG (reference sequence). CDR3: CAWEAGQGYNEQYF. The CDR3 bases are TGTGCCTGGGAGGCGGGACAGGGGTATAACGAGCAGTACTTC.

This chain joins TRBV3-1 (or the pseudogene TRBV3-2) and TRBJ2-1; 7 bases align to TRBD1. V was clipped by 4 bases and J by 10 bases; unmatched bases: 7. Germline V lookup: CDR1 LGHDT, CDR2 YNNKEL (reference sequence). CDR3 length: 13 residues. The CDR3 sequence is CASSPHRDSEQFF. The DNA for the CDR3 is TGTGCCAGCAGCCCACACCGGGACAGCGAGCAGTTCTTC.

The chain has TRBV7-9 and TRBJ2-1; possible D gene TRBD2, 6 bases. Looked up from germline, CDR1 is SEHNR and CDR2 is FQNEAQ (reference sequence). Trimming took 0 bases from V and 10 from J, leaving 19 bases between them. The CDR3 loop spans 16 amino acids. The CDR3 sequence: CASSLAGPGRTGEQFF. DNA of the CDR3: TGTGCCAGCAGCTTAGCGGGGCCAGGGAGGACGGGAGAGCAGTTCTTC. Full variable domain (missing parts from reference TRBV7-9 and TRBJ2-1): DTGVSQNPRHKITKRGQNVTFRCDPISEHNRLYWYRQTLGQGPEFLTYFQNEAQLEKSRLLSDRFSAERPKGSFSTLEIQRTEQGDSAMYLCASSLAGPGRTGEQFFGPGTRLTVL.

This chain uses TRBV30 with TRBJ1-2; D is uncertain. The CDR3 sequence is 13 residues long. Per the germline V gene, CDR1 is GTSNPN and CDR2 is SVGIG (reference sequence). With 2 bases removed from V and 5 bases from J, the gap between germline ends came to 12 bases. CDR3 residues: CAWSRGIEYGYTF. DNA for the CDR3: TGTGCCTGGAGTCGAGGCATCGAGTATGGCTACACCTTC.

The sample holds one count of this clone. This chain joins TRBV30 and TRBJ1-3, with TRBD1 as a possible D gene (5 bases). Trimming removed 5 bases from V and 0 bases from J, with 14 bases in between. The CDR3 contains 15 residues. CDR1 is GTSNPN, CDR2 SVGIG, per germline (reference sequence). The CDR3 nucleotides read TGTGCCTGGGATTACGGGGCCAGCTCTGGAAACACCATATATTTT. Its protein is CAWDYGASSGNTIYF.